The present T cell receptor beta chain was sequenced within a study of blood T cell repertoires in COVID-19. Study-level information: T cells, B-cell-depleted T cells, or PBMCs supplied cDNA or gDNA.

Generated by immunoSEQ multiplex PCR, the TCRdb table keeps only in-frame clones and is missing some. The sample contains 260,000 or so clones, 80% to 90% of which appear only once. CDR3 length: 17 residues. Material for sequencing was peripheral blood. This clonotype originated in a woman of 80 years or more with COVID-19, enrolled during active disease. The chain couples TRBV21-1 to TRBJ1-1. TRBV21-1 is tagged as a pseudogene. The CDR3 bases are TGTGCCAGCAGCAAACCTACAGTTCGACGGGAGAACACTGAAGCTTTCTTT. Translation gives CASSKPTVRRENTEAFF.